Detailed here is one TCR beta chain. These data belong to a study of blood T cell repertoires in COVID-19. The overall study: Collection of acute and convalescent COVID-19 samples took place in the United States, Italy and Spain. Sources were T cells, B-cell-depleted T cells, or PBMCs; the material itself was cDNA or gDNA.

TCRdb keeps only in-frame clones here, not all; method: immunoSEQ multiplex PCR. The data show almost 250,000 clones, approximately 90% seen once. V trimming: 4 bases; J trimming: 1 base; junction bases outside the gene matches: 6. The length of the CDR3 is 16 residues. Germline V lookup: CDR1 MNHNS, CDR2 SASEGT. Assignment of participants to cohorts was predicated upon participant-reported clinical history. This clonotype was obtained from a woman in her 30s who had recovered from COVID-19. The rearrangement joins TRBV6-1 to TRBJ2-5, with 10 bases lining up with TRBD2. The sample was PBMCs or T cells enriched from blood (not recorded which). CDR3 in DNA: TGTGCCAGCAGTGCACTAGCGGGACAACCCCAAGAGACCCAGTACTTC. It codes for CASSALAGQPQETQYF.